Sequencing of this T cell receptor beta chain was carried out in a study of technical replicates of blood from a handful of donors (dated by TCRdb to between 2016 and 2019). CDR1 KGHSH and CDR2 LQKENI were looked up in the germline V gene. V is cut back by 3 bases and J by 5 bases, with 8 bases in the junction unmatched. The CDR3, from cysteine to phenylalanine, totals 16 residues. Only the CDR3 part of the read is kept: 48 bases, read in frame from the first base. As for this clone: Its binding antigen is unknown. One base away there is no much larger clone; base qualities are not given.

The library relied on the immunoSEQ multiplex PCR assay. TCRdb provides this immuneACCESS table in a form limited to in-frame rearrangements. Some clones are lacking; in checked studies, under half of them reflect an unresolved V gene, and why the rest are absent is not known. Across this sample there are about 84,000 clones, with 97% seen only once. The ten most abundant clones make up more than 0.15% of the sample. The sequenced material came from T cells isolated from PBMCs. The chain was built from TRBV18 and TRBJ2-1; 9 nucleotides in the junction match TRBD2. This receptor was taken from a human donor in good health. The bases are TGTGCCAGCTCACCGGGTAGCGGGAGAGTGAACAATGAGCAGTTCTTC. Translated, this is CASSPGSGRVNNEQFF.